This T cell receptor beta chain comes out of a study of shared clonotypes between healthy human individuals. Generated by immunoSEQ multiplex PCR, the TCRdb table keeps only in-frame clones and is missing some. The data show 2 million to 2.5 million clones, approximately 94% seen once. Germline CDR1 is SGHAT and CDR2 is FQNNGV. This CDR3 spans 16 amino acids. The V gene lost 5 bases and the J gene lost 1 base, with 18 bases spanning the gap. Sequences were obtained from naive CD4+ T cells sorted from blood. Subset specified: CD45RA+ positively selected. The clonotype was recovered from a man between 18 and 29 years old in good health. The rearrangement links TRBV11-2 to TRBJ2-7; weak D call: TRBD1 (9 bases). The CDR3 sequence: CASSPTGGGRSYEQYF. CDR3 in DNA: TGTGCCAGCAGCCCCACAGGGGGCGGGAGGTCCTACGAGCAGTACTTC.